This T cell receptor beta chain was captured by sequencing in a study of cytomegalovirus exposure and HLA in healthy donors. Findings of the study overall: At a 0.05 false discovery rate, a later analysis found about 17,000 TCR beta sequences to be associated with HLA alleles. Further analysis was carried out later, and it showed several of the most significant clusters appearing linked to common viral pathogens.

Primers included in the PCR were 60 Vbeta and 13 Jbeta primers. Profiling relied on immunoSEQ multiplex PCR, and the TCRdb table lists in-frame clones only, not all of them. This sample has 150,000 to 200,000 clones, with approximately 84% found just once. A note on this clone: The antigen is undetermined.

The CDR3 consists of 18 residues. Trimming cost V 0 bases and J 0 bases, with 16 bases left between them. Germline V gene lookup returns CDR1 SGHAT and CDR2 FQNNGV. The TCR sequence derives from a man aged 50 to 60 in good health and CMV-seronegative. Sequenced: PBMCs. This sequence joins TRBV11-2 and TRBJ2-3, with D uncertain. The CDR3 region is CASSLEQLWAWSTDTQYF. As DNA, the CDR3 is TGTGCCAGCAGCTTAGAACAGTTATGGGCTTGGAGCACAGATACGCAGTATTTT. The entire variable domain, with the rest obtained from reference TRBV11-2 and TRBJ2-3, is as follows: EAGVAQSPRYKIIEKRQSVAFWCNPISGHATLYWYQQILGQGPKLLIQFQNNGVVDDSQLPKDRFSAERLKGVDSTLKIQPAKLEDSAVYLCASSLEQLWAWSTDTQYFGPGTRLTVL.